Sequencing of this T cell receptor (beta chain) was carried out in a study of ipilimumab plus nivolumab after autologous stem cell transplantation. Concerning this clone itself: Antigen specificity is unknown.

Overall study results and limits: TCR repertoire, Treg phenotype and gut microbiota reportedly support more study of this approach.

Ipilimumab, 1 mg/kg, started 14 to 28 days after autologous transplant. Patients received nivolumab 3 mg/kg at weeks 1, 4, 7, 10, then fortnightly to week 26. The data were produced by immunoSEQ multiplex PCR, yet TCRdb's version contains in-frame clones alone and is incomplete. Of approximately 14,000 clones in the sample, about four fifths were seen once. This material consisted of PBMCs, taken in a trial of ipilimumab plus nivolumab as post-transplant consolidation. The receptor comes from a male donor with primary mediastinal lymphoma.

The CDR3 is CAITRDRDNEQFF. CDR3 nucleotide sequence: TGTGCCATCACCCGGGACAGGGACAATGAGCAGTTCTTC. This chain uses TRBV10-3 with TRBJ2-1; 9 nucleotides match TRBD1. From germline, CDR1 is ENHRY and CDR2 SYGVKD. The CDR3 loop spans 13 amino acids. V was pared by 7 bases and J by 5 bases, with 3 bases of the junction left unmatched.